This record concerns one T cell receptor (beta chain) sequence. Its antigen is undetermined. These data belong to a study of vaccination and CD4 T cells after COVID-19. Study context: Each post-COVID sample was drawn after diagnosis, and the median interval was approximately 92 days (range 35 to 161). Cells were stimulated with overlapping spike peptides from SARS-CoV-2, HCoV-NL63, HCoV-OC43 and HCoV-229E.

Study conclusions and caveats: Only after vaccination were a median about 87% of convalescents' reactive clones seen.

Cultured CD4+ T-cell DNA underwent Oncomine TCR Beta short-read sequencing. Each CDR3 protein gets one entry after TCRdb re-called the PCR reads with MiXCR. The data hold over 12,000 distinct CDR3 sequences, with approximately 40% observed a single time. V lost 4 bases to trimming and J lost 7 bases; unmatched junction nucleotides: 8. Germline V gene data show CDR1 as SGHTA and CDR2 as FQGNSA. CDR3 length equals 15 residues. Treatment in this sample: roughly ten-day PBMC culture with coronavirus spike peptide pools or control peptides (ViraFEST assay). IL-2 (around 9.8 IU/ml) and peptide pools (approximately 10 ug/ml) were added to cultures of a few million PBMCs per well.

The receptor's source is a human donor who had recovered from COVID-19. The rearrangement links TRBV7-2 to TRBJ2-2, with 8 bases aligning to TRBD1. The sample consisted of CD4+ T cells from blood, cultured in vitro. CDR3 sequence (DNA): TGTGCCAGCAGCTACACGACAGGGGTGGTCGGGGAGCTGTTTTTT. Translating it yields CASSYTTGVVGELFF.